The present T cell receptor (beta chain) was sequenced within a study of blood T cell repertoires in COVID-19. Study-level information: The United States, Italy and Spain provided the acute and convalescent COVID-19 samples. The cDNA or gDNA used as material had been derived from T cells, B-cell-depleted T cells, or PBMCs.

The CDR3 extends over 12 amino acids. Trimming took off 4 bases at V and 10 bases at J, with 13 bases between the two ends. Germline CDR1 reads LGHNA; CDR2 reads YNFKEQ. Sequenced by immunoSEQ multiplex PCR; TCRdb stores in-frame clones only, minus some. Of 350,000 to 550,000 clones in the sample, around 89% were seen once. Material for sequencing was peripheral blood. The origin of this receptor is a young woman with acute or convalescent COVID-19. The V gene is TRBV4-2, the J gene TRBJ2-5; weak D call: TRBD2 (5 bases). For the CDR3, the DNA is TGTGCCAGCAGCCGGGAGAATGGAGACCAGTACTTC. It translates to CASSRENGDQYF.